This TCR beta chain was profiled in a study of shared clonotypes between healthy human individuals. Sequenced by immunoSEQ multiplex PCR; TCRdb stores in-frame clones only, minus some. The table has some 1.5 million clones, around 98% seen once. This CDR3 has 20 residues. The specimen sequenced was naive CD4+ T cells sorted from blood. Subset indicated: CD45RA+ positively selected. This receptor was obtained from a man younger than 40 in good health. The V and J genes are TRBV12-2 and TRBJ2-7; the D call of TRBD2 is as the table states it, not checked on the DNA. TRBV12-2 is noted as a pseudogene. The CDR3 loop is CASRFPNGGAPHRGFCEQYF. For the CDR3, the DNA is TGTGCAAGTCGCTTTCCCAATGGCGGTGCCCCACATCGGGGATTCTGCGAGCAGTACTTC.